Each of the 22 T cell receptor beta chains below was sequenced from the same sample in a study of T-cell memory formation after mild COVID-19. MiXCR, run by TCRdb on the 5' RACE reads, gives a single entry per CDR3 protein. The data contain fewer than 650,000 distinct CDR3 sequences, about a fifth of them singletons. The sample was PBMCs or a T cell subset sorted from them (not recorded which). These receptors all come from an adult woman who had mild COVID-19 (a few samples of this study predate the infection). Cell type and time point are not known.

Note on this clonotype: The junction departs from germline at one end; a sequencing error may be responsible. The rearrangement links TRBV7-8 to TRBJ2-7, with 9 bases aligning to TRBD1. This CDR3 contains 14 residues. Germline values: CDR1 SGHVS, CDR2 FQNEAQ. CDR3 amino acids: CARSFRDRAYEQYF. CDR3 coding DNA: TGTGCCAGAAGCTTCCGGGACAGGGCTTACGAGCAGTACTTC.

DNA of the CDR3: TGCGCCAGCAGTTCGTTCGGGAATACACACACAGATACGCAGTATTTT. It encodes CASSSFGNTHTDTQYF. J is TRBJ2-3 and V is TRBV5-1, with D possibly TRBD2 on 5 matching bases. The germline gives CDR1 SGHRS, CDR2 YFSETQ. Trimming pared 5 bases from V and 2 bases from J, leaving 18 bases between. The CDR3 contains 16 residues.

This chain links TRBV3-1 with TRBJ2-7, with a tentative D call TRBD1 (6 bases). This CDR3 contains 14 residues. Germline V gives CDR1 LGHDT, CDR2 YNNKEL (reference sequence). V lost 0 bases and J lost 9, with 15 bases in between. CDR3: CASSQDWGLDVQYF. The CDR3 DNA follows: TGTGCCAGCAGCCAAGATTGGGGGCTTGACGTGCAGTACTTC.

The genes are TRBV6-2 or TRBV6-3 and TRBJ2-1; unclear D gene. Germline values: CDR1 MNHEY, CDR2 SVGEGT. V shed 6 bases and J shed 6 bases, with 12 bases lying between them. The CDR3 consists of 13 residues. The CDR3 DNA is TGTGCCAGCAGAGACTGGACGGGCAATGAGCAGTTCTTC. Translation gives CASRDWTGNEQFF.

The chain has TRBV5-1 and TRBJ2-6; D uncertain. Per the germline V gene, CDR1 is SGHRS and CDR2 is YFSETQ. Trimming shortened V by 0 bases and J by 0 bases, and 13 bases separated the two germline ends. The CDR3 spans 18 residues. CDR3 bases: TGCGCCAGCAGCTTGGCCGTAGGGTTGAGCTCTGGGGCCAACGTCCTGACTTTC. Translation: CASSLAVGLSSGANVLTF.

The sample holds many counts of this clonotype. The chain joins TRBV6-6 to TRBJ2-5; TRBD2 aligns across 7 bases. Germline CDR1 reads MNHNY; CDR2 reads SVGAGI (reference sequence). This CDR3 spans 15 amino acids. V gave up 2 bases and J gave up 2 bases; unmatched junction bases: 5. The CDR3 spells CASSYAGTNQETQYF. CDR3 nucleotides: TGTGCCAGCAGTTACGCCGGGACTAATCAAGAGACCCAGTACTTC.

The chain combines TRBV20-1 with TRBJ2-7; 7 bases fit TRBD1. The germline V gene has CDR1 DFQATT and CDR2 SNEGSKA (reference sequence). CDR3 length: 12 amino acids. V shed 5 bases and J 2 bases; nucleotides not matched to a gene: 3. The CDR3 DNA reads as TGCAGTGCTGGGGACAGTACCTACGAGCAGTACTTC. This encodes CSAGDSTYEQYF.

This clonotype was detected a few times. The CDR3 loop is CSARGQQETQYF. The CDR3 DNA sequence: TGCAGTGCCCGAGGACAGCAAGAGACCCAGTACTTC. V usage is TRBV20-1 and J usage is TRBJ2-5; possibly TRBD1 for D (6 bases). From germline, CDR1 is DFQATT and CDR2 SNEGSKA (reference sequence). The CDR3 is made up of 12 amino acids. Trimming left V 6 bases short and J 2 bases short, with 10 bases between.

This clonotype was counted a few times. V gene TRBV5-1 combines with J gene TRBJ1-2, with 8 positions matching TRBD1. Germline trimming cut 0 bases from V and 5 bases from J; bases unmatched to any gene: 6. The CDR3 runs to 15 residues. Germline loops: CDR1 SGHRS, CDR2 YFSETQ. The CDR3 DNA is TGCGCCAGCAGCTTGGGGACAGGGCAAGGGTATGGCTACACCTTC. Residues: CASSLGTGQGYGYTF.

This clonotype came up a few times. V usage is TRBV6-5 and J usage is TRBJ2-2; 7 nucleotides agree with TRBD2. Per the germline V gene, CDR1 is MNHEY and CDR2 is SVGAGI. J was trimmed by 1 base and V by 10 bases; bases with no gene match: 9. The CDR3 has 15 residues. Here the CDR3 DNA reads TGTGCCACGTCCGAGCCTAGCGGGAACACCGGGGAGCTGTTTTTT. This gives the protein CATSEPSGNTGELFF.

The table lists this clonotype with a few counts. The chain recombines TRBV12-3 or TRBV12-4 with TRBJ2-7; no reliable D call. The CDR3 has 11 amino acids. V lost 7 bases to trimming and J lost 5 bases, with 9 bases between them. CDR3 in amino acids: CASMDGDEQYF. The CDR3 DNA is TGTGCCAGCATGGATGGGGACGAGCAGTACTTC.

This clonotype showed up many times. The CDR3 sequence is CASSLDRGLRSPLHF. The CDR3 DNA is TGTGCCAGCAGCCTAGACAGGGGTTTGAGATCACCCCTCCACTTT. The chain couples TRBV7-2 to TRBJ1-6; TRBD1 matches 8 bases. The V gene's germline CDR1 is SGHTA and CDR2 FQGNSA. The CDR3 is made up of 15 amino acids. The V segment lost 5 bases and the J segment 10 bases; nucleotides outside the gene matches: 10.

This clonotype occurred a few times. The chain has TRBV5-6 and TRBJ2-3; D is possibly TRBD2 (6 bases). The V gene's germline CDR1 is SGHDT and CDR2 YYEEEE. V lost 3 bases to trimming and J lost 0 bases, with 11 bases between them. The CDR3 extends over 15 amino acids. This chain's CDR3 is CASSSTGLSTDTQYF. CDR3 bases: TGTGCCAGCAGCTCTACTGGACTAAGCACAGATACGCAGTATTTT.

This clonotype has only a few counts. V usage is TRBV12-3 or TRBV12-4 and J usage is TRBJ2-5, with 10 bases identical to TRBD2. The CDR3 has 15 residues. The V and J ends lost 2 bases and 4 bases, in that order; junction bases with no gene match: 4. Here the CDR3 reads CASSLLAGVIETQYF. The CDR3 DNA reads as TGTGCCAGCAGTTTACTAGCGGGAGTTATAGAGACCCAGTACTTC.

This clonotype was seen a handful of times. This chain links TRBV7-6 with TRBJ2-5, with D possibly being TRBD2 (6 bases). Germline values: CDR1 SGHVS, CDR2 FNYEAQ. Trimming removed 5 bases from V and 5 bases from J, with 18 bases in between. The CDR3 runs 15 residues. The CDR3 DNA is TGTGCCAGCAGCAACCGCGATGGAGGGGCCGAGACCCAGTACTTC. Translated: CASSNRDGGAETQYF.

This clonotype was seen more than once but under ten times. J is TRBJ1-1 and V is TRBV29-1, with D maybe TRBD1 (6 bases). The germline V and J ends were trimmed by 3 bases and 7 bases, with 12 bases remaining between them. The germline V gene encodes CDR1 SQVTM and CDR2 ANQGSEA. The CDR3 has 12 residues. CDR3 DNA sequence: TGCAGCGTTGAGGGGAGGACAGTTGAAGCTTTCTTT. Residues: CSVEGRTVEAFF.

This chain links TRBV21-1 with TRBJ1-2; the DNA was not used to check the table's D call, TRBD1. TRBV21-1 is labeled a pseudogene. The CDR3 has 17 residues. DNA of the CDR3: TGTGCCAGCAGCAAACGAGGGTACAGGGGACAGAGCTATGGCTACACCTTC. Amino acid sequence: CASSKRGYRGQSYGYTF.

The V and J genes are TRBV7-9 and TRBJ2-7; a weak D match, TRBD2 (5 bases). Between the trimmed V and J ends, which lost 2 bases and 0 bases, there was a span of 11 bases. The CDR3 sequence is 15 residues long. CDR1 and CDR2 (germline): SEHNR, FQNEAQ (reference sequence). The CDR3, as DNA: TGTGCCAGCAGCTTAAGTCTGGGGAGCTCCTACGAGCAGTACTTC. It codes for CASSLSLGSSYEQYF.

Only a few counts were recorded for this clonotype. The chain uses TRBV7-8 and TRBJ2-4; the D is unclear. Trimming removed 5 bases from V and 7 bases from J, with 15 bases in between. Germline V CDR1 and CDR2: SGHVS, FQNEAQ. This CDR3 has 14 residues. The CDR3 coding sequence is TGTGCCAGCAGCCCCGTTCGGACGTGGAACATTCAGTACTTC. Protein sequence: CASSPVRTWNIQYF.

This clonotype was detected ten times or more. The V gene is TRBV12-3 or TRBV12-4, the J gene TRBJ1-1; tentatively, D is TRBD1 (6 bases). V was shortened by 7 bases and J by 0 bases, with 12 bases between the two germline ends. The CDR3 is 14 residues long. The CDR3 spells CASKRSGVNTEAFF. The DNA of the CDR3 is TGTGCCAGCAAACGGTCAGGGGTGAACACTGAAGCTTTCTTT.

This clonotype was detected only a few times. V gene TRBV9 combines with J gene TRBJ2-7, with 7 bases fitting TRBD1. Germline values: CDR1 SGDLS, CDR2 YYNGEE. Trimming cost V 3 bases and J 3 bases; bases outside gene matches: 6. CDR3 length equals 14 residues. CDR3 nucleotides: TGTGCCAGCAGCGAGTCGGGACAGATCTACGAGCAGTACTTC. Its protein product is CASSESGQIYEQYF. Combining the CDR3 with reference TRBV9 and TRBJ2-7 gives the whole variable domain DSGVTQTPKHLITATGQRVTLRCSPRSGDLSVYWYQQSLDQGLQFLIQYYNGEERAKGNILERFSAQQFPDLHSELNLSSLELGDSALYFCASSESGQIYEQYFGPGTRLTVT.

This clonotype has only a few counts. The gene calls are TRBV5-1 and TRBJ1-1; D is undetermined. This CDR3 region has 14 residues. The germline V gene has CDR1 SGHRS and CDR2 YFSETQ. With 2 bases removed from V and 5 bases from J, the gap between germline ends came to 13 bases. Here the CDR3 DNA reads TGCGCCAGCAGCTTTTCAGATCCGAGGACTGAAGCTTTCTTT. It codes for CASSFSDPRTEAFF.